Shown below are 2 T cell receptor beta chains from a single sample sequenced in a study of PD-1 blockade in mismatch repair-deficient tumors. TCRdb keeps only in-frame clones here, not all; method: immunoSEQ multiplex PCR. The data hold about 68,000 clones, with around four fifths observed a single time. The sample here was peripheral blood, taken 2 weeks after starting pembrolizumab. The receptors come from an adult with mismatch repair-deficient cancer.

This clone was seen a handful of times. The chain employs TRBV6-1 and TRBJ1-2; TRBD1 agrees at 8 bases. Germline-derived CDR1 and CDR2 are MNHNS and SASEGT. This CDR3 is 13 amino acids long. V lost 3 bases, J lost 13 bases, and 10 bases stayed unmatched. In DNA, the CDR3 is TGTGCCAGCAGTGACCCTAACACGGACAGGGCCACCTTC. Translation gives CASSDPNTDRATF.

Here the CDR3 reads CASSTGVAETQYF. In DNA, the CDR3 is TGTGCCAGTAGTACAGGGGTCGCAGAGACCCAGTACTTC. V usage is TRBV19 and J usage is TRBJ2-5, with D maybe TRBD1 (6 bases). CDR1 LNHDA and CDR2 SQIVND come from the germline V gene (reference sequence). Deletions cut 4 bases from V and 4 bases from J, with 10 bases between. The CDR3 extends over 13 amino acids.